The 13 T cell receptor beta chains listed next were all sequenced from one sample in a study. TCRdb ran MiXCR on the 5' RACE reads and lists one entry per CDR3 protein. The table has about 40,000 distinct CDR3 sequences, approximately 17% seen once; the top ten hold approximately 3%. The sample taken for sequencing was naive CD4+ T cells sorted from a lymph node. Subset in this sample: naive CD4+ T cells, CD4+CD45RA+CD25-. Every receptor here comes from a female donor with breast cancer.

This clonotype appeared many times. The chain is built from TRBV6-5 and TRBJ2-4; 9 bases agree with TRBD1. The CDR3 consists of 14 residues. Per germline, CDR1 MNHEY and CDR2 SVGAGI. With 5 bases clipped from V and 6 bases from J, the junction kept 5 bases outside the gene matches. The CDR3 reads CASSRDRVANIQYF. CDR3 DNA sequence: TGTGCCAGCAGTCGGGACAGGGTGGCAAACATTCAGTACTTC.

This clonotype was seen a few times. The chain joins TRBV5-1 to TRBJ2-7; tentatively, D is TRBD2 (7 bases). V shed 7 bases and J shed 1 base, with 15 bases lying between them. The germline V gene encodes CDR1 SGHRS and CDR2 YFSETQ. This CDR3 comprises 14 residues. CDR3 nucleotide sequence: TGCGCCAGCGGCCGGACAGCGGGATCCTACGAGCAGTACTTC. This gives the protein CASGRTAGSYEQYF.

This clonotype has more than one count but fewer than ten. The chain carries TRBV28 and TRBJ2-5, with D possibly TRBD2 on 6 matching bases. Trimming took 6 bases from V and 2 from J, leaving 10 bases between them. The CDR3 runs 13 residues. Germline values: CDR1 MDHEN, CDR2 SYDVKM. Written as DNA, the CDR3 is TGTGCCAGCAGAAATAGCGGACAAGAGACCCAGTACTTC. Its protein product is CASRNSGQETQYF.

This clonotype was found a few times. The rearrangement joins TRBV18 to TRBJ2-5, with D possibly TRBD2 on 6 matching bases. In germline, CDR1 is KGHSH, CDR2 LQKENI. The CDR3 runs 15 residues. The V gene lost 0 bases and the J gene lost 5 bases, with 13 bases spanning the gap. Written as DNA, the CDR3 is TGTGCCAGCTCACCACCTAGCGGAAGAGGGGAGACCCAGTACTTC. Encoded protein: CASSPPSGRGETQYF. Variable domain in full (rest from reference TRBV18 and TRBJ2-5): NAGVMQNPRHLVRRRGQEARLRCSPMKGHSHVYWYRQLPEEGLKFMVYLQKENIIDESGMPKERFSAEFPKEGPSILRIQQVVRGDSAAYFCASSPPSGRGETQYFGPGTRLLVL.

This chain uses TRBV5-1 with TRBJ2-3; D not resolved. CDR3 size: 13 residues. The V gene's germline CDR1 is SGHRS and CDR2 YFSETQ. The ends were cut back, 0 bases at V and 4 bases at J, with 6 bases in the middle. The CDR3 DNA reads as TGCGCCAGCAGCTTGGGTCAGGCAGATACGCAGTATTTT. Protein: CASSLGQADTQYF.

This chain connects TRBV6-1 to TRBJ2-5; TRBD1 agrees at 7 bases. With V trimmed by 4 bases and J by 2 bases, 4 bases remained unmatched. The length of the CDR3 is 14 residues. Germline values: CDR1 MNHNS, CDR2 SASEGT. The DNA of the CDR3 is TGTGCCAGCAGTGCCTGGGACAGACAAGAGACCCAGTACTTC. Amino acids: CASSAWDRQETQYF.

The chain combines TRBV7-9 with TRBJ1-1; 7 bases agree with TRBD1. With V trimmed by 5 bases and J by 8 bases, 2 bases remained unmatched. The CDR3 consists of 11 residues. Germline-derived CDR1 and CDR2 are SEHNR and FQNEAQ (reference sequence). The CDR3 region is CASSPGGEAFF. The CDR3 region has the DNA TGTGCCAGCAGCCCAGGGGGGGAAGCTTTCTTT.

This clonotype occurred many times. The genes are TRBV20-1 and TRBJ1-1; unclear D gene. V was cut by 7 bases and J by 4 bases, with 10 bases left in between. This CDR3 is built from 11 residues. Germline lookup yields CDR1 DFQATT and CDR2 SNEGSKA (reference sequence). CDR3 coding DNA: TGCAGTGGGACGTCGCGCACTGAAGCTTTCTTT. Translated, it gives CSGTSRTEAFF.

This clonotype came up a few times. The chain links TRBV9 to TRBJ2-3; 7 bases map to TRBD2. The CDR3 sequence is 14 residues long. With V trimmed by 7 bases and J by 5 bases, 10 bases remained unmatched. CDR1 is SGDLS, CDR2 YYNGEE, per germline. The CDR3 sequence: CASAASRERDTQYF. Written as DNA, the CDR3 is TGTGCCAGCGCCGCATCGCGGGAGAGAGATACGCAGTATTTT.

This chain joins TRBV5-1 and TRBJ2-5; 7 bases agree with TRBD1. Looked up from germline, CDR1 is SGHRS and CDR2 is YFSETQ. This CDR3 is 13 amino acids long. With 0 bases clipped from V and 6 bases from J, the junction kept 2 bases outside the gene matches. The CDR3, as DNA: TGCGCCAGCAGCTTGGCAGGGGGAAAGACCCAGTACTTC. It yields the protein CASSLAGGKTQYF.

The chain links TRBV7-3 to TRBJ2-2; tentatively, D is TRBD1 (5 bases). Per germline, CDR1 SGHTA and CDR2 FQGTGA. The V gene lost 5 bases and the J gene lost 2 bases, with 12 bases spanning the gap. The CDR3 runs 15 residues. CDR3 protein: CASSIDSFNTGELFF. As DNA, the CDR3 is TGTGCCAGCAGCATCGACAGTTTCAACACCGGGGAGCTGTTTTTT.

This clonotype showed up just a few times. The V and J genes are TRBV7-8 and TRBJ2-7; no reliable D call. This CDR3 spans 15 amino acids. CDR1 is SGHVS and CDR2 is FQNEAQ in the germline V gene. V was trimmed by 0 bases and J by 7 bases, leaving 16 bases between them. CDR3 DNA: TGTGCCAGCAGCTTAGCTCAGATGCGTGTGGGGGAGCAGTACTTC. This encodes CASSLAQMRVGEQYF.

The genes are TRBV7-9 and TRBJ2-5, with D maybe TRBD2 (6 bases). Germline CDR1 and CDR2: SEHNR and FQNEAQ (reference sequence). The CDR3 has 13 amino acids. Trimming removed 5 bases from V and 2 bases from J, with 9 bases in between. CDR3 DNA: TGTGCCAGCAGCCCGGACTATCAAGAGACCCAGTACTTC. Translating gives CASSPDYQETQYF.